This T cell receptor beta chain was captured in a study of blood T cell repertoires in COVID-19 (dated by TCRdb to 2020 to 2022). With regard to the full study: Samples covering the acute and convalescent phases of COVID-19 were provided by collaborators in the United States, Italy and Spain. The material from the prospective study consisted of cDNA or gDNA derived from T cells, B-cell-depleted T cells, or PBMCs. Subjects who had been exposed to COVID-19, were actively infected with it, or had recovered from it provided the deeply sampled blood TCRbeta repertoires that made up the dataset. A freely available public database, intended as a resource for researchers studying the immune response to SARS-CoV-2, is where the repertoires were released. Samples came from the ongoing ImmuneRACE study (first 160 participants) plus 1,254 subjects from 6 global collaborators. Nearly every sample came with metadata listing a de-identified subject ID, COVID-19 status, age in years and sex. Where available, HLA class I and class II types were taken from metadata supplied by the sample provider and were not determined by assay-based typing.

Note on this clone: It has no known antigen specificity. Base-call qualities are not available, and no considerably larger clone is one nucleotide away.

Unmatched junction bases come to 6, with V trimmed by 4 bases and J by 2 bases. The CDR3 measures 15 amino acids from cysteine to phenylalanine. Just CDR3 DNA is preserved here, 45 bases in frame from base 1. CDR1 SGHDT and CDR2 YYEEEE were looked up in the germline V gene. TCRbeta CDR3 regions were amplified from genomic DNA by means of the immunoSEQ Assay, a bias-controlled multiplex PCR. The original methods were these. Nucleated cell counts per sample were estimated from amplification of reference gene primers within the assay. To quantify the absolute abundance of each unique TCRbeta CDR3 rearrangement, sequence reads were collapsed and filtered. For each sample, productive Simpson clonality was calculated by taking the square root of Simpson's diversity index across productive rearrangements. Drawn from immuneACCESS, this table holds only the in-frame rearrangements with V and J called that TCRdb kept. Clones are partly lost; checked studies trace under half to an unresolved V gene and leave the rest unexplained. The V and J calls and clone size were taken over from that table, and D and trimming were inferred from the DNA. Here the sample has roughly 330,000 clones; over 80% occur a single time. The ten biggest clones cover 9.9% of the sample.

One collaborating source in Seattle enrolled patients while the patients were actively infected and followed the patients over time throughout the course of disease. Each collaborating institution followed its own protocols to collect whole blood in K2EDTA tubes. For TCRbeta analysis, collaborator samples were shipped as frozen whole blood, as isolated PBMCs, or as DNA extracted from either sample type. Overall results and qualifications from the work: The amount of clinical and demographic metadata varied by source and participant and was provided uncurated.

The receptor's source is a man younger than 45 with COVID-19, enrolled during active disease. The sequence joins TRBV5-6 to TRBJ1-5, with TRBD1 matching 7 junction bases. Sequencing was carried out using peripheral blood. In nucleotide form, the sequence is TGTGCCAGCAGCGGCAGGGGGGCTCGCAATCAGCCCCAGCATTTT. This yields the protein CASSGRGARNQPQHF.